There are a few counts of the clone carrying this TCR beta chain. The sample comes from a study of post-analysis software for immune sequencing data. Researchers reported that TCR beta cDNA libraries carried unique molecular identifiers. TCRdb recomputed calls from the PCR reads with MiXCR, one row per CDR3 protein. The sample has roughly 730,000 distinct CDR3 sequences, about 27% seen once; the top ten hold roughly 0.57%. The sequence was obtained from a girl aged 10 to 17 with multiple sclerosis. Material: blood.

CDR3 bases: TGTGCCAGCAGCCGGGGACAGCCAAGTTATAACTATGGCTACACCTTC. It encodes CASSRGQPSYNYGYTF. J is TRBJ1-2 and V is TRBV4-2; the match to TRBD1 covers 7 bases. Germline V lookup: CDR1 LGHNA, CDR2 YNFKEQ. The CDR3 totals 16 residues. The trim removed 4 bases at V and 1 base at J, leaving 9 bases unmatched.